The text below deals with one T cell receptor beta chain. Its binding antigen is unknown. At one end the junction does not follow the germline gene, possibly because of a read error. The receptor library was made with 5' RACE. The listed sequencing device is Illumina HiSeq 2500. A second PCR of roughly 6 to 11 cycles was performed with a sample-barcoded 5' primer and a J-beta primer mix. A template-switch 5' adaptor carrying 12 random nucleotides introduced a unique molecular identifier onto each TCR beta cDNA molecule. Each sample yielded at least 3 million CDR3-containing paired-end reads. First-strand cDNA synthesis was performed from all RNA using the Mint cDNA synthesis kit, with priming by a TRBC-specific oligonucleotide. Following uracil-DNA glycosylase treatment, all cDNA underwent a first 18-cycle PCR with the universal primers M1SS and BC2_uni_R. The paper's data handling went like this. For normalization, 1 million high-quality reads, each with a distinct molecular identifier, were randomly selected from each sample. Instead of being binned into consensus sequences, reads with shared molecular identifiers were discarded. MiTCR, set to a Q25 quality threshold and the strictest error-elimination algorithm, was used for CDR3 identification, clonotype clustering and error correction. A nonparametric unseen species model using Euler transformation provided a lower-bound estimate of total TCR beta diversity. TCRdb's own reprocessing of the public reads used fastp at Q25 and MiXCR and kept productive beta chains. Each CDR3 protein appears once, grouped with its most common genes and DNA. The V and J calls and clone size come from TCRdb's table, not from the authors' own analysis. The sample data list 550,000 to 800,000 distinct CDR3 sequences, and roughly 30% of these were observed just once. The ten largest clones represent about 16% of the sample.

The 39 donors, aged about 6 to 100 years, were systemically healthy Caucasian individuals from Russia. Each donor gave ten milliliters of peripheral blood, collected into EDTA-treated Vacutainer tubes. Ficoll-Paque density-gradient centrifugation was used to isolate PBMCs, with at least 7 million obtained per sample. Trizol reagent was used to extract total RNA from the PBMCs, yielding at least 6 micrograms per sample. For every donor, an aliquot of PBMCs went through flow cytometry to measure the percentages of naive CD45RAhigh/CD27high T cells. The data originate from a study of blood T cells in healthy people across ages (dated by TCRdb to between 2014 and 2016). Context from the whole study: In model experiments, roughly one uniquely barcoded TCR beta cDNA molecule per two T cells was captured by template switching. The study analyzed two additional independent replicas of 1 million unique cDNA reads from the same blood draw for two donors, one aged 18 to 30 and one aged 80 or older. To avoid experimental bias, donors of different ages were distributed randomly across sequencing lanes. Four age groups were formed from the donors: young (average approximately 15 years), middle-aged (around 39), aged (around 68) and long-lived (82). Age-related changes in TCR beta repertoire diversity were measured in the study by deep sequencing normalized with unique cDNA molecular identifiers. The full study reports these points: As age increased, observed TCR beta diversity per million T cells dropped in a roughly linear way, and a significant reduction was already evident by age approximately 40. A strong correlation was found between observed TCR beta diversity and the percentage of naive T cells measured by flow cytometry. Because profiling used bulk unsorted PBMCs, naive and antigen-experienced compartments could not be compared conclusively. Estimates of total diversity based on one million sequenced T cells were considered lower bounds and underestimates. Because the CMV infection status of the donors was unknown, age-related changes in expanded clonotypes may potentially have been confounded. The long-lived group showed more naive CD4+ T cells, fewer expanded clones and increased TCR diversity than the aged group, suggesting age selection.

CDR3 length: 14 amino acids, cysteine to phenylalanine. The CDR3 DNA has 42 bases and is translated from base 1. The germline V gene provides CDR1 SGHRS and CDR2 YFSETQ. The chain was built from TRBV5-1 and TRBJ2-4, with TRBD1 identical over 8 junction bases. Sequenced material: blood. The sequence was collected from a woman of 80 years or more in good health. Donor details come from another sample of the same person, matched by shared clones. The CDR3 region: CASSSSSGGNIQDF. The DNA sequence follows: TGCGCCAGTAGCTCATCGTCAGGGGGCAACATTCAGGACTTC.